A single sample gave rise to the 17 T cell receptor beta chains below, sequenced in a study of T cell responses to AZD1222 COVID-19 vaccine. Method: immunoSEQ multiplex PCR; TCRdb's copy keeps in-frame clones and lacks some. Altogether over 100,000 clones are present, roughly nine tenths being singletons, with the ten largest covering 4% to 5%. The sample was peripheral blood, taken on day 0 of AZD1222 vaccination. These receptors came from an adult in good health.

The CDR3: CATSRERALGGELFF. CDR3 coding DNA: TGTGCCACCAGCAGAGAGAGGGCCCTTGGCGGGGAGCTGTTTTTT. The chain combines TRBV15 with TRBJ2-2; TRBD2 might be the D (5 bases). The CDR3 is 15 residues long. Per germline, CDR1 LNHNV and CDR2 YYDKDF (reference sequence). The germline V and J ends were trimmed by 0 bases and 7 bases, with 12 bases remaining between them.

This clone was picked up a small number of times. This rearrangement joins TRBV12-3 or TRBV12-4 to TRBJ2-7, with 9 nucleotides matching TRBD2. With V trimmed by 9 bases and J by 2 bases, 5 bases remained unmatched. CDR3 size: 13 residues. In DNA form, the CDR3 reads TGTGCCAGTCTATTAGCGGGGGCCTACGAGCAGTACTTC. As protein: CASLLAGAYEQYF.

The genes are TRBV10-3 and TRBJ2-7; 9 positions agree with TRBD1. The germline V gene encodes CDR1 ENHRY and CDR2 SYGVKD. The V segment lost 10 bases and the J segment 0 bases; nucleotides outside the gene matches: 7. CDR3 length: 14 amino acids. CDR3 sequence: CATRTGAGSYEQYF. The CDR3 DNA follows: TGTGCCACCAGGACAGGGGCAGGCTCCTACGAGCAGTACTTC.

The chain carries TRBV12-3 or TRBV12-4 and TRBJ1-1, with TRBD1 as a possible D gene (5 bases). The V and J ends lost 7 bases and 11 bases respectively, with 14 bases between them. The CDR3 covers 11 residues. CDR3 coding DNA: TGTGCCAGCACGTGGGGCGGTCTGGCTTTCTTT. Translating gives CASTWGGLAFF.

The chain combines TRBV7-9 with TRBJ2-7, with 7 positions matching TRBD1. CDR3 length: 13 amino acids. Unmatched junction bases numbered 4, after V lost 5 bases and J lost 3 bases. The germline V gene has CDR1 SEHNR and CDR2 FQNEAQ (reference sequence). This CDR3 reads CASSTDRYYEQYF. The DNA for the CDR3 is TGTGCCAGCAGCACGGACAGGTACTACGAGCAGTACTTC. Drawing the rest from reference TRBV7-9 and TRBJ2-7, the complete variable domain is DTGVSQNPRHKITKRGQNVTFRCDPISEHNRLYWYRQTLGQGPEFLTYFQNEAQLEKSRLLSDRFSAERPKGSFSTLEIQRTEQGDSAMYLCASSTDRYYEQYFGPGTRLTVT.

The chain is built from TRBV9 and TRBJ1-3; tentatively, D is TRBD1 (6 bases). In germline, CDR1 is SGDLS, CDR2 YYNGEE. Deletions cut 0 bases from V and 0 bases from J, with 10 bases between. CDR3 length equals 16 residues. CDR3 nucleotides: TGTGCCAGCAGCGTAGAGACAGGCCCCTCTGGAAACACCATATATTTT. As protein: CASSVETGPSGNTIYF.

The CDR3 DNA sequence: TGTGCCAGCAGTTACTCTGCGGAAGGGTCGCAGTATTTT. The encoded protein is CASSYSAEGSQYF. The V gene is TRBV6-2 or TRBV6-3, the J gene TRBJ2-3; D ambiguous. Trimming cost V 0 bases and J 10 bases, with 11 bases left between them. The CDR3 totals 13 residues. The germline gives CDR1 MNHEY, CDR2 SVGEGT.

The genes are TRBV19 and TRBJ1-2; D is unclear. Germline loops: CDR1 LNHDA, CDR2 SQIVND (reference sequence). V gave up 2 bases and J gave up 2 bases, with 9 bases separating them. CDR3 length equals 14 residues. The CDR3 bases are TGTGCCAGTAGTATAATGGCGGACAACTATGGCTACACCTTC. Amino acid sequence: CASSIMADNYGYTF.

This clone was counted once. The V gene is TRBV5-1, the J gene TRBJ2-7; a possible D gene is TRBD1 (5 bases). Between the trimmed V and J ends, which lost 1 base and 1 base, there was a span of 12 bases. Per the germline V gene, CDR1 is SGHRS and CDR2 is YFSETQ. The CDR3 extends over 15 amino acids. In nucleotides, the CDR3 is TGCGCCAGCAGCTTGATCACAGGTACTTCCTACGAGCAGTACTTC. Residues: CASSLITGTSYEQYF. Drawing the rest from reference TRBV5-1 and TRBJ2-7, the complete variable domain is KAGVTQTPRYLIKTRGQQVTLSCSPISGHRSVSWYQQTPGQGLQFLFEYFSETQRNKGNFPGRFSGRQFSNSRSEMNVSTLELGDSALYLCASSLITGTSYEQYFGPGTRLTVT.

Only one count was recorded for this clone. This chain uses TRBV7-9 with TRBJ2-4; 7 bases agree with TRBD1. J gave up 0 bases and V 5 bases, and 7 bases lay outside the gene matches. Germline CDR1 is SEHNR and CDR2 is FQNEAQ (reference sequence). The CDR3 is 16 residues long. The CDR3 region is CASSLRQGIAKNIQYF. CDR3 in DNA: TGTGCCAGCAGCCTCCGACAGGGTATAGCCAAAAACATTCAGTACTTC.

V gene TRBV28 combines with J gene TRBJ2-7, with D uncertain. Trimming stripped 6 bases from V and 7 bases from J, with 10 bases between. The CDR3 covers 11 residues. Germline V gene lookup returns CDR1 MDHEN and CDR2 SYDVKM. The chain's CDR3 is CASRTQFEQYF. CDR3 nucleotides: TGTGCCAGCAGAACCCAGTTTGAGCAGTACTTC.

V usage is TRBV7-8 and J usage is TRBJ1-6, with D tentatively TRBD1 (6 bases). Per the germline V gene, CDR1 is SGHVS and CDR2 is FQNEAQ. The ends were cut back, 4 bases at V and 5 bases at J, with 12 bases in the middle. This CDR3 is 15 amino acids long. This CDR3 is CASSSGVTNNSPLHF. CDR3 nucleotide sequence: TGTGCCAGCAGCTCAGGGGTCACTAATAATTCACCCCTCCACTTT.

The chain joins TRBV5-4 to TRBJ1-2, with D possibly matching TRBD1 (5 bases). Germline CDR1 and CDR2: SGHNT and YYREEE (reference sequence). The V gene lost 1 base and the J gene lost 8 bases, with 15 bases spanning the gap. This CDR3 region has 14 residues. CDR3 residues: CASSLQGRAGGYTF. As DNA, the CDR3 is TGTGCCAGCAGCTTGCAGGGACGAGCGGGGGGCTACACCTTC.

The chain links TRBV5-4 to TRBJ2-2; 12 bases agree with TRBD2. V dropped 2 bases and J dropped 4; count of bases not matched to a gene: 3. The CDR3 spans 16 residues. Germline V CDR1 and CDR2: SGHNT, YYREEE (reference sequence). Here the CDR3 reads CASSLGLAGTTGELFF. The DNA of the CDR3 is TGTGCCAGCAGCTTAGGACTAGCGGGGACCACCGGGGAGCTGTTTTTT.

The CDR3 loop reads CASSQGLGNTEAFF. The CDR3 DNA is TGTGCCAGCAGCCAGGGGCTGGGGAACACTGAAGCTTTCTTT. This rearrangement joins TRBV9 to TRBJ1-1; possibly TRBD1 for D (6 bases). Per the germline V gene, CDR1 is SGDLS and CDR2 is YYNGEE. V lost 4 bases, J lost 1 base, and 11 bases lay in between. This CDR3 region has 14 residues.

Here the CDR3 DNA reads TGTGCCAGTAGGGGGACAGGGCTTAATGAAAAACTGTTTTTT. Encoded protein: CASRGTGLNEKLFF. V and J are TRBV19 and TRBJ1-4; 9 nucleotides match TRBD1. J was trimmed by 4 bases and V by 6 bases; bases with no gene match: 3. The CDR3 has 14 residues. Germline V lookup: CDR1 LNHDA, CDR2 SQIVND (reference sequence).

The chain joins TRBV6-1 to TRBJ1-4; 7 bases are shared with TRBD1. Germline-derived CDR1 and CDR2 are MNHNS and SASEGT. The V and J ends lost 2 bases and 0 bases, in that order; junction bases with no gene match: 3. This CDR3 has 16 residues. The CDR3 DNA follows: TGTGCCAGCAGTGAAACCGGGACAGCAACTAATGAAAAACTGTTTTTT. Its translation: CASSETGTATNEKLFF.